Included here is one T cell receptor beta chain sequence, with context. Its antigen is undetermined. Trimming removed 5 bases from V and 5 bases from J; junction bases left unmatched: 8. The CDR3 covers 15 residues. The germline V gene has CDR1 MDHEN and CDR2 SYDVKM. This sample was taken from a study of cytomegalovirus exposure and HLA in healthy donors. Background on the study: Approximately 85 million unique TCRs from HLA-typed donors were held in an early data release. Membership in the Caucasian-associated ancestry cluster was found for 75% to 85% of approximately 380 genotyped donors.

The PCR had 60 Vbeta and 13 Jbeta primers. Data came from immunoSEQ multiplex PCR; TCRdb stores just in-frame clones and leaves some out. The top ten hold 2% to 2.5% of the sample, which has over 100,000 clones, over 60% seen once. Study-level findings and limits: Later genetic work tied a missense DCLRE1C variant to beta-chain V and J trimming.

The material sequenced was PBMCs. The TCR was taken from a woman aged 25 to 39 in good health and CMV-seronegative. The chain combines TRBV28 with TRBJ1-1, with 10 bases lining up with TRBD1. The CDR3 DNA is TGTGCCAGCAGTCAGCCGGACAGGGGGTGGACTGAAGCTTTCTTT. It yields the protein CASSQPDRGWTEAFF. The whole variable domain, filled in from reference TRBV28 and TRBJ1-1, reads DVKVTQSSRYLVKRTGEKVFLECVQDMDHENMFWYRQDPGLGLRLIYFSYDVKMKEKGDIPEGYSVSREKKERFSLILESASTNQTSMYLCASSQPDRGWTEAFFGQGTRLTVV.